The next 14 T cell receptor beta chains were all read from a single sample in a study of blood T cell repertoires in COVID-19. Method: immunoSEQ multiplex PCR; TCRdb's copy keeps in-frame clones and lacks some. In the table there are 200,000 to 300,000 clones, 85% to 90% of which are singletons. The sample was peripheral blood. The receptors were sampled from a woman in her thirties or forties with acute or convalescent COVID-19.

The rearrangement links TRBV6-6 to TRBJ2-5; maybe TRBD1 (5 bases). This CDR3 is built from 14 residues. V gave up 2 bases and J gave up 4 bases, with 11 bases separating them. Germline lookup yields CDR1 MNHNY and CDR2 SVGAGI (reference sequence). In DNA form, the CDR3 reads TGTGCCAGCAGTTACCAAGGGGCGCGAGAGACCCAGTACTTC. Translated, it gives CASSYQGARETQYF.

This chain uses TRBV5-6 with TRBJ2-3; 13 positions agree with TRBD2. The CDR3 totals 16 residues. The V gene's germline CDR1 is SGHDT and CDR2 YYEEEE. The junction had 13 bases not matched to a gene; V was cut back by 7 bases and J by 8 bases. CDR3 sequence (DNA): TGTGCCAGCGCAGCGTCGGGACTAGCGGGACATCGTACGCAGTATTTT. Its translation is CASAASGLAGHRTQYF.

J is TRBJ2-1 and V is TRBV7-9, with 12 bases matching TRBD1. The trim removed 5 bases at V and 6 bases at J, leaving 14 bases unmatched. Germline CDR1 SEHNR, CDR2 FQNEAQ (reference sequence). This CDR3 has 18 residues. The CDR3 loop reads CASSPGGQGAMFPNEQFF. The CDR3 nucleotides are TGTGCCAGCAGCCCAGGGGGACAGGGGGCTATGTTTCCCAATGAGCAGTTCTTC.

This clone was counted between two and nine times. The rearrangement links TRBV6-5 to TRBJ1-1; D unresolved. Germline V CDR1 and CDR2: MNHEY, SVGAGI. There are 16 residues in the CDR3. The ends were cut back, 0 bases at V and 0 bases at J, with 11 bases in the middle. In nucleotides, the CDR3 is TGTGCCAGCAGTTACTCGATACAGATCATGAACACTGAAGCTTTCTTT. Translation: CASSYSIQIMNTEAFF.

CDR3 sequence reads: CASSFDSYEQYV. The CDR3 DNA reads as TGTGCCAGCAGCTTTGACAGCTACGAGCAGTACGTC. This chain uses TRBV7-9 with TRBJ2-7; D is possibly TRBD1 (5 bases). The CDR3 sequence is 12 residues long. CDR1 and CDR2 from the germline V gene are SEHNR and FQNEAQ (reference sequence). Trimming pared 3 bases from V and 3 bases from J, leaving 6 bases between.

The V and J genes are TRBV12-5 and TRBJ1-4; perhaps TRBD1 as D (5 bases). The CDR3 loop spans 18 amino acids. Germline V gene lookup returns CDR1 LGHNT and CDR2 FRNRAP. V lost 0 bases and J lost 2, with 16 bases in between. The CDR3 loop reads CASGLVTRSWGTNEKLFF. Written as DNA, the CDR3 is TGTGCTAGTGGTTTGGTAACACGTAGCTGGGGCACTAATGAAAAACTGTTTTTT.

The chain has TRBV5-4 and TRBJ2-1, with TRBD2 identical over 7 bases. J lost 2 bases, V lost 0 bases, and 5 bases had no gene match. This CDR3 has 16 amino acids. Germline CDR1 is SGHNT and CDR2 is YYREEE (reference sequence). The DNA of the CDR3 is TGTGCCAGCAGCTTGGAGGCGGGGGTAACCTACAATGAGCAGTTCTTC. Its translation: CASSLEAGVTYNEQFF.

The rearrangement joins TRBV6-5 to TRBJ1-1, with TRBD1 identical over 9 bases. This CDR3 is built from 13 residues. Germline CDR1 is MNHEY and CDR2 is SVGAGI. With 4 bases clipped from V and 8 bases from J, the junction kept 5 bases outside the gene matches. The CDR3 nucleotides read TGTGCCAGCAGTTCCTTCGGGACAGGGGAAGCTTTCTTT. This translates into CASSSFGTGEAFF.

This sequence joins TRBV5-1 and TRBJ2-1; D perhaps matches TRBD1 (5 bases). CDR1 is SGHRS, CDR2 YFSETQ, per germline. Between the trimmed V and J ends, which lost 0 bases and 8 bases, there was a span of 15 bases. The CDR3 has 15 amino acids. CDR3 region: CASSLGRADGDEQFF. The CDR3 nucleotides are TGCGCCAGCAGCTTGGGCAGGGCAGATGGAGATGAGCAGTTCTTC.

The chain couples TRBV7-2 to TRBJ2-3, with a tentative D call TRBD2 (5 bases). This CDR3 has 12 residues. CDR1 and CDR2 (germline): SGHTA, FQGNSA. V was shortened by 1 base and J by 11 bases, with 10 bases between the two germline ends. The CDR3 coding sequence is TGTGCCAGCAGCTTAGGAGGGAGCGGGCAGTATTTT. Encoded protein: CASSLGGSGQYF.

V and J are TRBV27 and TRBJ2-3; D is unresolved. This CDR3 region has 13 residues. CDR1 and CDR2 from the germline V gene are MNHEY and SMNVEV (reference sequence). V lost 4 bases, J lost 6 bases, and 11 bases lay in between. The CDR3 region is CASSSVVKDTQYF. DNA of the CDR3: TGTGCCAGCAGTTCGGTGGTTAAGGATACGCAGTATTTT.

J is TRBJ2-5 and V is TRBV7-3; TRBD2 aligns across 8 bases. The CDR3 runs 16 residues. V shed 3 bases, J shed 3 bases, and the junction held 9 bases outside the gene matches. Germline CDR1 SGHTA, CDR2 FQGTGA. The CDR3, as DNA: TGTGCCAGCAGCTTCGGGGCGGGGGGCGGTAAAGAGACCCAGTACTTC. This translates into CASSFGAGGGKETQYF. Drawing the rest from reference TRBV7-3 and TRBJ2-5, the complete variable domain is GAGVSQTPSNKVTEKGKYVELRCDPISGHTALYWYRQSLGQGPEFLIYFQGTGAADDSGLPNDRFFAVRPEGSVSTLKIQRTERGDSAVYLCASSFGAGGGKETQYFGPGTRLLVL.

The chain carries TRBV6-5 and TRBJ1-1, with 7 bases that match TRBD1. The CDR3 extends over 15 amino acids. The V segment lost 6 bases and the J segment 0 bases; nucleotides outside the gene matches: 7. Germline V lookup: CDR1 MNHEY, CDR2 SVGAGI. The CDR3 here is CASRTAQGMNTEAFF. The CDR3 DNA follows: TGTGCCAGCAGAACAGCACAGGGGATGAACACTGAAGCTTTCTTT.

With regard to this clone: One end of the junction varies from germline; a read error may be responsible. The chain joins TRBV29-1 to TRBJ1-1, with D possibly being TRBD1 (6 bases). The germline gives CDR1 SQVTM, CDR2 ANQGSEA. The CDR3 loop spans 11 amino acids. Here the CDR3 reads CSVEGAFETFF. The CDR3 DNA reads TGCAGCGTTGAGGGGGCATTTGAAACTTTCTTT.